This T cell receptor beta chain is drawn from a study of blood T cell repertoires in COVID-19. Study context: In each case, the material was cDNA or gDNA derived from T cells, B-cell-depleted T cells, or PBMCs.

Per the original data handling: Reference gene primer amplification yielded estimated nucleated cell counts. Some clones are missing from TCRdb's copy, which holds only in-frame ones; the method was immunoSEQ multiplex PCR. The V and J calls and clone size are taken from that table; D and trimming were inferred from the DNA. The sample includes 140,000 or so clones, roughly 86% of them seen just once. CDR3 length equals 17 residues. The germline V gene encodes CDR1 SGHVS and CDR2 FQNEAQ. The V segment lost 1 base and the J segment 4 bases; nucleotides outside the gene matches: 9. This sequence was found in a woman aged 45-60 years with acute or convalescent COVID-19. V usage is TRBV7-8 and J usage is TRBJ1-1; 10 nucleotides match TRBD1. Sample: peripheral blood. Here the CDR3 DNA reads TGTGCCAGCAGCTTAGATGGACAGGGGGTCTTTTTCACTGAAGCTTTCTTT. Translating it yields CASSLDGQGVFFTEAFF.